A single sample is the source of the 16 T cell receptor beta chains below, sequenced in a study of neurological immune-mediated disorders. TCRdb re-analysed the 5' RACE reads in MiXCR, keeping a single row per CDR3 protein. The table lists about 59,000 distinct CDR3 sequences, 3% to 4% of them singletons. What was sequenced was PBMCs. Receptors were obtained from a woman aged 25-40 years with multiple sclerosis.

This clonotype appeared many times. The V and J genes are TRBV29-1 and TRBJ1-3; D is perhaps TRBD1 (5 bases). V lost 7 bases to trimming and J lost 3 bases, with 13 bases between them. There are 13 residues in the CDR3. CDR1 and CDR2 from the germline V gene are SQVTM and ANQGSEA. The CDR3 region is CSAGTGIGNTIYF. Here the CDR3 DNA reads TGCAGCGCCGGGACTGGGATTGGAAACACCATATATTTT.

Ten or more counts support this clonotype. The chain joins TRBV7-9 to TRBJ1-5; a weak D match, TRBD1 (6 bases). Germline CDR1 and CDR2: SEHNR and FQNEAQ (reference sequence). The CDR3 extends over 14 amino acids. Trimming pared 1 base from V and 9 bases from J, leaving 13 bases between. The CDR3 DNA reads TGTGCCAGCAGCTTAGGAGGGGGTCGCGCGCCCCAGCATTTT. It encodes CASSLGGGRAPQHF.

Many counts were recorded for this clonotype. The rearrangement joins TRBV6-5 to TRBJ1-2, with D perhaps matching TRBD1 (5 bases). This CDR3 contains 15 residues. V was clipped by 7 bases and J by 2 bases, with 17 bases between them. CDR1 is MNHEY, CDR2 SVGAGI, per germline. CDR3 sequence (DNA): TGTGCCAGCACTCGAAGCCAAGACAGCAACTATGGCTACACCTTC. It is translated as CASTRSQDSNYGYTF.

This clonotype was found many times. The chain joins TRBV29-1 to TRBJ2-2, with 9 bases that match TRBD2. J lost 5 bases, V lost 4 bases, and 11 bases had no gene match. The CDR3 consists of 16 residues. In germline, CDR1 is SQVTM, CDR2 ANQGSEA. In nucleotides, the CDR3 is TGCAGCGTTGGGATGGCGCGGGAGGGCGGTACCGGGGAGCTGTTTTTT. Translating gives CSVGMAREGGTGELFF.

This clonotype was seen at least ten times. The chain combines TRBV5-5 with TRBJ2-3; D is ambiguous. From germline, CDR1 is SGHKS and CDR2 YYEKEE (reference sequence). V was clipped by 2 bases and J by 6 bases, with 10 bases between them. The CDR3 sequence is 13 residues long. The DNA of the CDR3 is TGTGCCAGCAGCTTACGCTACGTCGATACGCAGTATTTT. This sequence encodes CASSLRYVDTQYF.

This clonotype has ten or more counts. The CDR3, as DNA: TGCGCCAGCGGACAGGGCGGGAGCACTGAAGCTTTCTTT. Translating it yields CASGQGGSTEAFF. V gene TRBV5-1 combines with J gene TRBJ1-1; 8 nucleotides line up with TRBD1. CDR3 size: 13 residues. Germline trimming cut 7 bases from V and 4 bases from J; bases unmatched to any gene: 6. Germline V gene lookup returns CDR1 SGHRS and CDR2 YFSETQ. The entire variable domain, with the rest obtained from reference TRBV5-1 and TRBJ1-1, is as follows: KAGVTQTPRYLIKTRGQQVTLSCSPISGHRSVSWYQQTPGQGLQFLFEYFSETQRNKGNFPGRFSGRQFSNSRSEMNVSTLELGDSALYLCASGQGGSTEAFFGQGTRLTVV.

The chain is built from TRBV20-1 and TRBJ2-3; D is ambiguous. V was pared by 6 bases and J by 0 bases, with 16 bases between. Germline lookup yields CDR1 DFQATT and CDR2 SNEGSKA (reference sequence). This CDR3 is 15 amino acids long. In nucleotides, the CDR3 is TGCAGTGCGACTCAGTCGTATGGTAGCACAGATACGCAGTATTTT. Protein: CSATQSYGSTDTQYF.

This clonotype was seen at least ten times. This chain connects TRBV5-1 to TRBJ2-7; TRBD2 aligns across 7 bases. Trimming cost V 4 bases and J 4 bases; bases outside gene matches: 14. Germline V lookup: CDR1 SGHRS, CDR2 YFSETQ. The CDR3 is 16 residues long. The CDR3: CASSRGDQGLLYEQYF. CDR3 coding DNA: TGCGCCAGCAGCCGGGGGGACCAGGGTCTGCTGTACGAGCAGTACTTC. The variable domain in full, with the rest retrieved from reference TRBV5-1 and TRBJ2-7, is KAGVTQTPRYLIKTRGQQVTLSCSPISGHRSVSWYQQTPGQGLQFLFEYFSETQRNKGNFPGRFSGRQFSNSRSEMNVSTLELGDSALYLCASSRGDQGLLYEQYFGPGTRLTVT.

This clonotype has at least ten counts. This sequence joins TRBV5-1 and TRBJ1-6; no clear D gene. This CDR3 region has 14 residues. Germline loops: CDR1 SGHRS, CDR2 YFSETQ. V lost 0 bases and J lost 1, with 2 bases in between. This chain's CDR3 is CASSLVSYNSPLHF. DNA for the CDR3: TGCGCCAGCAGCTTGGTGTCCTATAATTCACCCCTCCACTTT. The entire variable domain, with the rest obtained from reference TRBV5-1 and TRBJ1-6, is as follows: KAGVTQTPRYLIKTRGQQVTLSCSPISGHRSVSWYQQTPGQGLQFLFEYFSETQRNKGNFPGRFSGRQFSNSRSEMNVSTLELGDSALYLCASSLVSYNSPLHFGNGTRLTVT.

This clonotype occurred many times. The chain couples TRBV12-3 or TRBV12-4 to TRBJ1-1, with a weak D call TRBD1 (5 bases). The CDR3 totals 15 residues. Trimming stripped 4 bases from V and 1 base from J, with 13 bases between. The DNA of the CDR3 is TGTGCCAGCAGTTGGGCGTTTGGACAGAACACTGAAGCTTTCTTT. This codes for CASSWAFGQNTEAFF.

This clonotype turned up a few times. At one of its ends the junction is not consistent with the germline gene, which may arise from a read error. The chain links TRBV12-3 or TRBV12-4 to TRBJ1-6, with 8 bases identical to TRBD1. This CDR3 contains 15 residues. In DNA, the CDR3 is TGTGCCAGCACCCCTCGGACAGGGCATAATTCACCCCTCAACTTT. It is translated as CASTPRTGHNSPLNF.

In this sample, this clonotype turned up many times. The V call is TRBV5-1, the J call TRBJ2-6; 10 bases agree with TRBD1. The germline gives CDR1 SGHRS, CDR2 YFSETQ. The J segment lost 0 bases and the V segment lost 5 bases, leaving 11 bases of the junction unmatched. The CDR3 length is 19 residues. The CDR3 region is CASRFSGQGFSSGANVLTF. The CDR3 DNA is TGCGCCAGCAGGTTCTCGGGACAGGGGTTCTCCTCTGGGGCCAACGTCCTGACTTTC.

V usage is TRBV7-6 and J usage is TRBJ2-3, with D possibly being TRBD2 (5 bases). The CDR3 loop spans 16 amino acids. The germline V gene has CDR1 SGHVS and CDR2 FNYEAQ. V lost 8 bases and J 9 bases, leaving 27 bases between the germline ends. CDR3 coding DNA: TGTGCCAGCGGCCCAGACTCTTCAATCCCCCGAGGGACGCAGTATTTT. Amino acids: CASGPDSSIPRGTQYF. The complete variable domain, with remaining parts taken from reference TRBV7-6 and TRBJ2-3, reads GAGVSQSPRYKVTKRGQDVALRCDPISGHVSLYWYRQALGQGPEFLTYFNYEAQQDKSGLPNDRFSAERPEGSISTLTIQRTEQRDSAMYRCASGPDSSIPRGTQYFGPGTRLTVL.

There are many counts of this clonotype. The chain links TRBV20-1 to TRBJ1-4; D might be TRBD1 (5 bases). Trimming cost V 6 bases and J 8 bases, with 19 bases left between them. This CDR3 is built from 14 residues. CDR1 is DFQATT and CDR2 is SNEGSKA in the germline V gene (reference sequence). In nucleotides, the CDR3 is TGCAGTGCCCAGGTCGGGGGTTTGGGGGAAAAACTGTTTTTT. Amino acid sequence: CSAQVGGLGEKLFF.

Turning to this clonotype: A much larger clone lies a single base off, so this may be a read error. This chain connects TRBV5-1 to TRBJ2-2; D uncertain. The CDR3 length is 14 residues. CDR1 is SGHRS, CDR2 YFSETQ, per germline. Deletions cut 4 bases from V and 5 bases from J, with 12 bases between. The chain's CDR3 is CASSPKELTGELFF. The CDR3 coding sequence is TGCGCCAGCAGCCCGAAGGAACTTACCGGGGAGCTGTTTTTT.

This clonotype was observed at least ten times. This chain uses TRBV20-1 with TRBJ2-5; 8 nucleotides align to TRBD1. Germline V CDR1 and CDR2: DFQATT, SNEGSKA (reference sequence). The CDR3 spans 13 residues. V was pared by 3 bases and J by 5 bases, with 5 bases of the junction left unmatched. Here the CDR3 DNA reads TGCAGTGCTAGTGCAGGGGGCAGCGAGACCCAGTACTTC. Translation gives CSASAGGSETQYF.